The T cell receptor beta chain described here comes from a study of vaccination and CD4 T cells after COVID-19. Study details: Control wells got either CEFX epitopes, HIV-1 Nef peptides, or no peptide at all. Whole-study results and caveats: Spike mono-reactivity marked 304 of 307 vaccine-specific clones in convalescent patients.

CD4+ T cells that had been cultured provided DNA sequenced with the Oncomine TCR Beta short-read assay. One entry per CDR3 protein, called by TCRdb with MiXCR from the PCR reads. The data show about 14,000 distinct CDR3 sequences, around 55% seen once. This CDR3 has 17 residues. Germline CDR1 reads GTSNPN; CDR2 reads SVGIG (reference sequence). Concerning this clonotype: The antigen is undetermined.

The treatment was: approximately 10-day PBMC culture with coronavirus spike peptide pools or control peptides (ViraFEST assay). The ViraFEST method relied on peptide pools to expand antigen-specific T cells, followed by TCR sequencing. The chain is built from TRBV30 and TRBJ1-6; a possible D gene is TRBD1 (6 bases). The clonotype was recovered from a human donor who had recovered from COVID-19. Sequenced sample: CD4+ T cells from blood, cultured in vitro. The CDR3 reads CGGGVGGRSSYNSPLHF. CDR3 in DNA: TGTGGGGGGGGTGTGGGGGGGCGGAGCTCCTATAATTCACCCCTCCACTTT.